These 27 T cell receptor beta chains were all obtained from the same sample, sequenced in a study of Ad26.COV2.S vaccination and SARS-CoV-2 variants. Method: immunoSEQ multiplex PCR; TCRdb's copy keeps in-frame clones and lacks some. Of more than 350,000 clones listed, 80% to 95% were seen once; the top ten hold 12%. Indicated treatment: roughly 20 received Ad26.COV2.S at low or high dose, single or two shots; roughly five received placebo; per-sample allocation not given. Samples came from day 63 after the first vaccine or placebo injection. Sequences were derived from peripheral blood, sampled in a trial of Ad26.COV2.S vaccine versus placebo. These receptors came from a person aged 18 to 59 who received the Ad26.COV2.S COVID-19 vaccine or a placebo.

The V and J genes are TRBV2 and TRBJ2-5; D not resolved. CDR1 is SNHLY and CDR2 is FYNNEI in the germline V gene. V lost 4 bases, J lost 4 bases, and 7 bases lay in between. CDR3 length: 12 residues. For the CDR3, the DNA is TGTGCCAGCAGTGCAGGTAGAGAGACCCAGTACTTC. As protein: CASSAGRETQYF.

This clone was picked up a small number of times. This sequence joins TRBV10-3 and TRBJ2-7; 7 bases fit TRBD2. From germline, CDR1 is ENHRY and CDR2 SYGVKD. The CDR3 is 16 residues long. The V and J ends lost 3 bases and 0 bases, in that order; junction bases with no gene match: 8. The CDR3 region has the DNA TGTGCCATCAGTGATGAGTGGCTAGCGGACTCCTACGAGCAGTACTTC. Its translation is CAISDEWLADSYEQYF.

CDR3 sequence: CASSQQGAGYEQYF. CDR3 nucleotide sequence: TGTGCCAGCAGCCAACAGGGGGCGGGCTACGAGCAGTACTTC. The rearrangement links TRBV28 to TRBJ2-7, with TRBD1 matching over 9 bases. CDR3 length: 14 amino acids. V gave up 6 bases and J gave up 3 bases; unmatched junction bases: 6. Germline loops: CDR1 MDHEN, CDR2 SYDVKM.

The chain recombines TRBV7-6 with TRBJ2-4; weak D call: TRBD1 (6 bases). This CDR3 spans 17 amino acids. V shed 5 bases and J shed 3 bases, with 20 bases lying between them. CDR1 is SGHVS and CDR2 is FNYEAQ in the germline V gene. The CDR3 loop is CASSPVMGAQGKNIQYF. DNA of the CDR3: TGTGCCAGCAGCCCAGTGATGGGGGCGCAGGGCAAAAACATTCAGTACTTC.

The chain is built from TRBV7-8 and TRBJ2-7; 9 bases are a match to TRBD2. CDR3 length: 12 residues. V was clipped by 7 bases and J by 6 bases; unmatched bases: 4. Germline CDR1 and CDR2: SGHVS and FQNEAQ. The CDR3 DNA sequence: TGTGCCAGCAATGCGGGAGGGGTCGAGCAGTACTTC. Translated, it gives CASNAGGVEQYF.

The genes are TRBV6-2 or TRBV6-3 and TRBJ1-5, with TRBD1 matching 10 bases. The length of the CDR3 is 20 residues. J gave up 0 bases and V 5 bases, and 16 bases lay outside the gene matches. CDR1 is MNHEY, CDR2 SVGEGT, per germline. In DNA, the CDR3 is TGTGCCAGCAGTAAAGCCAAGACAGGGGGCCAACAAGATAGCAATCAGCCCCAGCATTTT. It yields the protein CASSKAKTGGQQDSNQPQHF.

This clone occurred once. The gene calls are TRBV10-2 and TRBJ2-1; weak D call: TRBD2 (5 bases). The germline V and J ends were trimmed by 0 bases and 8 bases, with 17 bases remaining between them. This CDR3 contains 16 residues. CDR1 is WSHSY and CDR2 is SAAADI in the germline V gene. The CDR3 reads CASSESTRRLPDEQFF. The CDR3, as DNA: TGCGCCAGCAGTGAGTCGACTCGGCGACTACCCGATGAGCAGTTCTTC.

The rearrangement joins TRBV14 to TRBJ2-1; D unresolved. There are 13 residues in the CDR3. Germline values: CDR1 SGHDN, CDR2 FVKESK. Trimming removed 5 bases at V and 9 bases at J, with 14 bases between. This CDR3 is CASSSRPTGEQFF. The CDR3 region has the DNA TGTGCCAGCAGCTCTCGACCAACTGGTGAGCAGTTCTTC.

The rearrangement joins TRBV11-1 to TRBJ2-7; D is perhaps TRBD2 (5 bases). The V end lost 5 bases, the J end lost 3 bases, and 11 bases lay between the germline ends. Germline-derived CDR1 and CDR2 are SGHAT and FQDESV (reference sequence). The CDR3 covers 13 residues. In DNA form, the CDR3 reads TGTGCCAGCAGCCCGGGGTCGGTCTACGAGCAGTACTTC. Its protein is CASSPGSVYEQYF. The whole variable domain, remainder taken from reference TRBV11-1 and TRBJ2-7, is EAEVAQSPRYKITEKSQAVAFWCDPISGHATLYWYRQILGQGPELLVQFQDESVVDDSQLPKDRFSAERLKGVDSTLKIQPAELGDSAMYLCASSPGSVYEQYFGPGTRLTVT.

The J gene is TRBJ1-5, the V gene TRBV6-2 or TRBV6-3; possibly TRBD1 for D (6 bases). Trimming took off 6 bases at V and 7 bases at J, with 16 bases between the two ends. CDR1 is MNHEY and CDR2 is SVGEGT in the germline V gene. The CDR3 length is 14 residues. In DNA, the CDR3 is TGTGCCAGCAGCTGGACCGGGGGCGGACAGCCCCAGCATTTT. Translating it yields CASSWTGGGQPQHF.

The genes are TRBV6-5 and TRBJ1-1; tentatively, D is TRBD1 (5 bases). The V end was cut by 6 bases, the J end by 2 bases, with 13 bases between. The length of the CDR3 is 14 residues. Germline CDR1 reads MNHEY; CDR2 reads SVGAGI. The CDR3, as DNA: TGTGCCAGCAGCATAAGGGACCTTAACACTGAAGCTTTCTTT. It specifies CASSIRDLNTEAFF.

The chain is built from TRBV14 and TRBJ1-1; D may be TRBD1 (5 bases). The V gene's germline CDR1 is SGHDN and CDR2 FVKESK. This CDR3 has 14 amino acids. V was trimmed by 1 base and J by 3 bases, leaving 9 bases between them. The CDR3 DNA is TGTGCCAGCAGCCAAGTAGAGGGGTACACTGAAGCTTTCTTT. It is translated as CASSQVEGYTEAFF. Combining the CDR3 with reference TRBV14 and TRBJ1-1 gives the whole variable domain EAGVTQFPSHSVIEKGQTVTLRCDPISGHDNLYWYRRVMGKEIKFLLHFVKESKQDESGMPNNRFLAERTGGTYSTLKVQPAELEDSGVYFCASSQVEGYTEAFFGQGTRLTVV.

The rearrangement uses TRBV7-8 and TRBJ2-3; possibly TRBD2 for D (5 bases). Germline V gives CDR1 SGHVS, CDR2 FQNEAQ. CDR3 length: 14 amino acids. V lost 5 bases and J 10 bases, leaving 19 bases between the germline ends. In nucleotides, the CDR3 is TGTGCCAGCAGCCCTACTAACTTGAGGGATCCGCAGTATTTT. Translating gives CASSPTNLRDPQYF.

V and J are TRBV3-1 (or the pseudogene TRBV3-2) and TRBJ1-2; D unresolved. The V end was cut by 1 base, the J end by 2 bases, with 8 bases between. The CDR3 runs to 14 residues. CDR1 is LGHDT, CDR2 YNNKEL, per germline (reference sequence). CDR3 bases: TGTGCCAGCAGCCAAGGGAGGAGGAACTATGGCTACACCTTC. This gives the protein CASSQGRRNYGYTF.

The chain carries TRBV6-1 and TRBJ1-5, with unresolved D. The CDR3 runs 17 residues. V was pared by 2 bases and J by 0 bases, with 14 bases between. Germline CDR1 is MNHNS and CDR2 is SASEGT. The CDR3 DNA follows: TGTGCCAGCAGTGAAACTATGGGCCGGAATAGCAATCAGCCCCAGCATTTT. This translates into CASSETMGRNSNQPQHF.

The V call is TRBV7-8, the J call TRBJ2-7; the D is unclear. The CDR3 consists of 14 residues. V was clipped by 5 bases and J by 0 bases, with 11 bases between them. The germline CDR1 and CDR2 sequences are SGHVS and FQNEAQ. The CDR3, as DNA: TGTGCCAGCAGCCACCTGCTCGTCTCCTACGAGCAGTACTTC. Its protein product is CASSHLLVSYEQYF.

The chain recombines TRBV6-5 with TRBJ2-7; possibly TRBD1 for D (6 bases). The CDR3 loop spans 15 amino acids. Deletions cut 1 base from V and 1 base from J, with 11 bases between. The V gene's germline CDR1 is MNHEY and CDR2 SVGAGI. DNA of the CDR3: TGTGCCAGCAGTTACTTAGATCAGGGGTCCTACGAGCAGTACTTC. Amino acid sequence: CASSYLDQGSYEQYF.

The chain has TRBV28 and TRBJ2-1, with TRBD2 identical over 15 bases. Per germline, CDR1 MDHEN and CDR2 SYDVKM. Trimming removed 1 base from V and 7 bases from J; junction bases left unmatched: 5. The CDR3 is 17 residues long. This CDR3 is CASSLLGLAGGWNEQFF. CDR3 in DNA: TGTGCCAGCAGTTTATTGGGACTAGCGGGAGGTTGGAATGAGCAGTTCTTC.

The sample holds a few counts of this clone. The CDR3 reads CAWSVLGEQFF. DNA of the CDR3: TGTGCCTGGAGTGTACTCGGGGAGCAGTTCTTC. The V call is TRBV30, the J call TRBJ2-1, with D unclear. V lost 0 bases and J 10 bases, leaving 7 bases between the germline ends. Per the germline V gene, CDR1 is GTSNPN and CDR2 is SVGIG (reference sequence). The CDR3 totals 11 residues.

The chain combines TRBV4-3 with TRBJ1-6; the match to TRBD1 covers 8 bases. Germline V gives CDR1 LGHNA, CDR2 YSLEER. CDR3 length equals 13 residues. The V and J ends lost 2 bases and 11 bases, in that order; junction bases with no gene match: 2. The CDR3 DNA reads as TGCGCCAGCAGCCAAACAGGGGGAACACCCCTCCACTTT. Its protein is CASSQTGGTPLHF.

In DNA, the CDR3 is TGTGCCAGCAGCTTAGACGGGACTAGCGTATACAATGAGCAGTTCTTC. Its protein is CASSLDGTSVYNEQFF. This chain joins TRBV7-9 and TRBJ2-1, with TRBD2 identical over 10 bases. This CDR3 contains 16 residues. V was clipped by 1 base and J by 4 bases; unmatched bases: 4. The germline V gene encodes CDR1 SEHNR and CDR2 FQNEAQ (reference sequence).

The CDR3 is CASSLAASGVGGELFF. CDR3 coding DNA: TGCGCCAGCAGCTTGGCCGCTAGCGGGGTTGGCGGGGAGCTGTTTTTT. This sequence joins TRBV5-1 and TRBJ2-2, with 9 bases fitting TRBD2. Germline CDR1 and CDR2: SGHRS and YFSETQ. V lost 0 bases, J lost 7 bases, and 7 bases stayed unmatched. CDR3 length equals 16 residues. Full variable domain (missing parts from reference TRBV5-1 and TRBJ2-2): KAGVTQTPRYLIKTRGQQVTLSCSPISGHRSVSWYQQTPGQGLQFLFEYFSETQRNKGNFPGRFSGRQFSNSRSEMNVSTLELGDSALYLCASSLAASGVGGELFFGEGSRLTVL.

The rearrangement links TRBV6-6 to TRBJ2-2; TRBD1 matches at 7 bases. V dropped 6 bases and J dropped 1; count of bases not matched to a gene: 5. This CDR3 region has 15 residues. Looked up from germline, CDR1 is MNHNY and CDR2 is SVGAGI (reference sequence). In DNA form, the CDR3 reads TGTGCCAGCAGCCAGACAGGGATGAACACCGGGGAGCTGTTTTTT. It is translated as CASSQTGMNTGELFF.

This clone was seen only once. The gene calls are TRBV29-1 and TRBJ1-1; perhaps TRBD1 as D (6 bases). The CDR3 sequence is 12 residues long. The V and J ends lost 4 bases and 6 bases respectively, with 12 bases between them. CDR1 SQVTM and CDR2 ANQGSEA come from the germline V gene. The CDR3 coding sequence is TGCAGCGTTGCGGAGGGGGGGGCTGAAGCTTTCTTT. As protein: CSVAEGGAEAFF.

V usage is TRBV5-1 and J usage is TRBJ2-7, with D perhaps TRBD1 (5 bases). CDR1 and CDR2 from the germline V gene are SGHRS and YFSETQ. Trimming removed 0 bases at V and 1 base at J, with 8 bases between. This CDR3 spans 14 amino acids. The CDR3 spells CASSLDTGSYEQYF. CDR3 sequence (DNA): TGCGCCAGCAGCTTGGACACAGGTTCCTACGAGCAGTACTTC.

V usage is TRBV5-6 and J usage is TRBJ1-2; 7 bases are a match to TRBD1. Germline trimming cut 4 bases from V and 8 bases from J; bases unmatched to any gene: 5. The CDR3 covers 12 residues. Germline CDR1 SGHDT, CDR2 YYEEEE. CDR3 DNA sequence: TGTGCCAGCAGCCCGGGACAGTACGGCTACACCTTC. Residues: CASSPGQYGYTF.

This clone was found a few times. This chain links TRBV3-1 (or the pseudogene TRBV3-2) with TRBJ1-4; the match to TRBD1 covers 10 bases. CDR1 and CDR2 from the germline V gene are LGHDT and YNNKEL (reference sequence). Losses at the gene ends were 0 bases for V and 8 bases for J; bases not matched to a gene: 3. This CDR3 contains 15 residues. This CDR3 reads CASSQDGQGGEKLFF. The DNA for the CDR3 is TGTGCCAGCAGCCAAGATGGACAGGGGGGGGAAAAACTGTTTTTT.